The present entry profiles one TCR beta chain with its context. Antigen specificity is unknown. The data were taken from a study of shared clonotypes between healthy human individuals. Findings and caveats of the study: Naive CD4 clonotypes were shared across a few donors at 5% to 6%.

The assay was immunoSEQ multiplex PCR, and TCRdb's table has in-frame clones only and misses some. Here the sample spans over 2 million clones, approximately 94% being singletons. Selected positively for CCR7 and CD45RO-negative, naive CD8 cells excluded terminally differentiated effector memory CD45RA+ cells. Everyone who donated was a Caucasian adult who lived in Nashville, Tennessee. V lost 4 bases and J lost 9; bases outside the gene matches: 9. This CDR3 is built from 15 residues. From germline, CDR1 is MNHEY and CDR2 SMNVEV (reference sequence). The clonotype was recovered from a man between 18 and 35 years old in good health. The material sequenced was naive CD8+ T cells sorted from blood. The chain recombines TRBV27 with TRBJ2-2; 9 nucleotides match TRBD1. The CDR3 region is CASSSTGGALRELFF. CDR3 DNA: TGTGCCAGCAGTTCAACAGGGGGCGCGCTCCGGGAGCTGTTTTTT.